The rows below give T cell receptor beta chains drawn from one sample of a study of blood T cell repertoires in COVID-19. Profiling relied on immunoSEQ multiplex PCR, and the TCRdb table lists in-frame clones only, not all of them. The sample has under 250,000 clones; roughly 85% are singletons. Specimen: peripheral blood. The receptors were sampled from a woman aged 70-85 years with active or convalescent COVID-19. The CDR3 runs from the conserved cysteine through the conserved F or W. The D gene is left open where the match is weak. Not every row has a clone size; where given, it reads once, few, many or a size class.

V gene	clone size	J gene	D gene	CDR3 protein	CDR3 DNA
TRBV4-1	-	TRBJ2-6	-	CASSRPGALSGANVLTF	TGCGCCAGCAGCCGGCCCGGAGCCCTCTCTGGGGCCAACGTCCTGACTTTC
TRBV2	-	TRBJ2-7	TRBD1	CASSPTTGGYEQYF	TGTGCCAGCAGTCCAACGACAGGGGGCTACGAGCAGTACTTC
TRBV6-5	-	TRBJ2-7	TRBD2	CASTGSGIAYEQYF	TGTGCCAGCACCGGGAGCGGGATTGCTTACGAGCAGTACTTC
TRBV24-1	-	TRBJ2-7	TRBD2	CATSDFGPSGFHEQYF	TGTGCCACCAGTGATTTTGGGCCTAGCGGGTTCCACGAGCAGTACTTC
TRBV28	-	TRBJ2-1	TRBD1	CASSPRTGRWHEQFF	TGTGCCAGCAGTCCTAGGACAGGGAGGTGGCATGAGCAGTTCTTC
TRBV11-1	-	TRBJ1-1	-	CASSVERETEAFF	TGTGCCAGCAGCGTAGAGAGGGAGACTGAAGCTTTCTTT
TRBV2	-	TRBJ2-7	-	CASSGLVDEQYF	TGTGCCAGCTCCGGACTTGTGGACGAGCAGTACTTC
TRBV11-2	-	TRBJ2-7	-	CASSLGTSYEQYF	TGTGCCAGCAGCTTAGGGACTTCCTACGAGCAGTACTTC
TRBV14	-	TRBJ1-1	-	CASSRQGFMNTEAFF	TGTGCCAGCAGTCGGCAGGGGTTCATGAACACTGAAGCTTTCTTT
TRBV15	-	TRBJ1-6	TRBD1	CATSRNRDRNSPLHF	TGTGCCACCAGCAGAAACCGGGACAGAAATTCACCCCTCCACTTT
TRBV18	-	TRBJ2-5	-	CASSSQEREETQYF	TGTGCCAGCTCATCTCAGGAGAGGGAGGAGACCCAGTACTTC
TRBV5-4	-	TRBJ1-2	TRBD1	CASSLDRQGAHTF	TGTGCCAGCAGCTTGGATCGACAGGGGGCCCACACCTTC
TRBV5-6	-	TRBJ2-2	-	CASSPNDMNTGELFF	TGTGCCAGCAGCCCCAACGACATGAACACCGGGGAGCTGTTTTTT
TRBV23-1	-	TRBJ1-2	-	CASSQSGQTMGYTF	TGCGCCAGCAGTCAATCGGGGCAGACCATGGGCTACACCTTC
TRBV5-1	-	TRBJ1-1	-	CASSPGLLGTEAFF	TGCGCCAGCAGCCCGGGACTCCTTGGGACTGAAGCTTTCTTT
TRBV10-3	few	TRBJ1-5	TRBD1	CAISGDREDQPQHF	TGTGCCATCAGTGGGGACAGGGAGGATCAGCCCCAGCATTTT
TRBV29-1	-	TRBJ1-2	-	CSVLLQGGYGYTF	TGCAGCGTTCTTCTTCAGGGTGGGTATGGCTACACCTTC
TRBV7-8	once	TRBJ2-1	-	CASSLFPREQFF	TGTGCCAGCAGCTTATTCCCCAGGGAGCAGTTCTTC
TRBV11-3	once	TRBJ2-1	-	CASSLDLTDYNEQFF	TGTGCCAGCAGCTTAGATCTAACAGATTACAATGAGCAGTTCTTC
TRBV5-1	-	TRBJ1-5	-	CASSLVGGSDQPQHF	TGCGCCAGCAGCTTGGTGGGGGGAAGTGATCAGCCCCAGCATTTT
TRBV7-2	-	TRBJ1-2	TRBD1	CASRSTDRGNGYTF	TGTGCCAGCAGATCTACGGACAGGGGAAATGGCTACACCTTC
TRBV21-1	few	TRBJ2-2	-	CASSSNGDRGRNTGELFF	TGTGCCAGCAGCTCAAATGGGGACAGGGGGCGGAACACCGGGGAGCTGTTTTTT
TRBV7-9	-	TRBJ2-5	TRBD2	CASSMGLAGQETQYF	TGTGCCAGCAGCATGGGACTAGCGGGGCAAGAGACCCAGTACTTC
TRBV5-1	-	TRBJ2-2	-	CASREGWTGRYTGELFF	TGCGCCAGCAGGGAGGGGTGGACCGGGCGTTACACCGGGGAGCTGTTTTTT
TRBV5-1	-	TRBJ2-7	-	CASSAGQGGSEQYF	TGCGCCAGCAGCGCCGGGCAGGGGGGTAGCGAGCAGTACTTC
TRBV10-1	-	TRBJ1-5	TRBD1	CASSLHRGQPQHF	TGCGCCAGCAGCCTCCACAGGGGTCAGCCCCAGCATTTT
TRBV28	-	TRBJ2-3	TRBD2	CASSLLAGKDTQYF	TGTGCCAGCAGTTTGTTAGCGGGAAAGGATACGCAGTATTTT
TRBV5-1	-	TRBJ2-7	TRBD2	CASSFSGKDEQYF	TGCGCCAGCAGCTTTAGCGGGAAGGACGAGCAGTACTTC
TRBV12-3/TRBV12-4	-	TRBJ2-1	TRBD1	CASSPRQGNEQFF	TGTGCCAGCAGTCCTCGACAGGGAAATGAGCAGTTCTTC
TRBV5-1	-	TRBJ2-2	-	CASSLVQGHTGELFF	TGCGCCAGCAGCTTGGTGCAGGGGCACACCGGGGAGCTGTTTTTT
TRBV5-6	-	TRBJ2-5	TRBD1	CASSSRQGGETQYF	TGTGCCAGCAGCTCCCGACAGGGTGGAGAGACCCAGTACTTC
TRBV4-2	-	TRBJ1-3	-	CASSQDLGDSGNTIYF	TGTGCCAGCAGCCAAGATCTAGGGGACTCTGGAAACACCATATATTTT